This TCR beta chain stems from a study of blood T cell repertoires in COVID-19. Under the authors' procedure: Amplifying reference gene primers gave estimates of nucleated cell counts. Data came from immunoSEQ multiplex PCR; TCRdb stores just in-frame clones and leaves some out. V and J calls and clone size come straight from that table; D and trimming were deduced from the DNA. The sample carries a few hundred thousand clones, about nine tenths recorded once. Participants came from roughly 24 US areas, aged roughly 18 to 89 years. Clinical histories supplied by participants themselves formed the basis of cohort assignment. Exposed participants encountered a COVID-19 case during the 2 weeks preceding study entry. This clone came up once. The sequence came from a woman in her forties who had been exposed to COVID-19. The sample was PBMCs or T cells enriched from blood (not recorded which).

The CDR3 loop reads CASIPGRAATEAFF. In nucleotides, the CDR3 is TGTGCCAGTATCCCTGGGAGGGCGGCCACTGAAGCTTTCTTT. The chain has TRBV19 and TRBJ1-1, with D hard to call. Trimming stripped 7 bases from V and 4 bases from J, with 16 bases between. The V gene's germline CDR1 is LNHDA and CDR2 SQIVND (reference sequence). The CDR3 has 14 residues.